These 17 T cell receptor beta chains share one sample of origin, sequenced in a study of T cell repertoires in aging, cancer and after chemotherapy. TRB rearrangements spanning V, D and J were amplified using mixed TRB-A/B primers. In TCRdb, the multiplex PCR reads were re-called with MiXCR into one record per CDR3 protein. The sample lists 2,500 or so distinct CDR3 sequences, 22% occurring once. TCR beta rearrangements were amplified from peripheral blood genomic DNA. Sequenced sample: blood. These receptors all come from a human donor with a blood cancer.

This chain uses TRBV12-3 or TRBV12-4 with TRBJ2-7; D is undetermined. V shed 6 bases and J shed 0 bases, with 12 bases lying between them. The CDR3 contains 14 residues. As DNA, the CDR3 is TGTGCCAGCAGCAAAAGCCCAAGCTCCTACGAGCAGTACTTC. The encoded protein is CASSKSPSSYEQYF.

A few counts support this clonotype. This rearrangement joins TRBV6-5 to TRBJ2-5, with no clear D. Germline CDR1 is MNHEY and CDR2 is SVGAGI. V was trimmed by 6 bases and J by 5 bases, leaving 7 bases between them. The CDR3 length is 11 residues. The CDR3 loop is CASSLLETQYF. Written as DNA, the CDR3 is TGTGCCAGCAGCTTGTTGGAGACCCAGTACTTC.

This clonotype ranks as medium-sized (0.01 to 0.1%). The V call is TRBV12-3 or TRBV12-4, the J call TRBJ2-7, with a tentative D call TRBD2 (5 bases). V was pared by 5 bases and J by 3 bases, with 14 bases between. CDR3 size: 14 residues. CDR3 sequence (DNA): TGTGCCAGCAGTGATCGGGGTCCACTCTACGAGCAGTACTTC. Protein product: CASSDRGPLYEQYF.

This clonotype is medium-sized within its sample. CDR3 amino acids: CASSPGGEQFF. The CDR3 DNA sequence: TGTGCCAGCTCCCCCGGGGGTGAGCAGTTCTTC. This chain uses TRBV18 with TRBJ2-1; D may be TRBD2 (6 bases). CDR1 is KGHSH and CDR2 is LQKENI in the germline V gene. The CDR3 totals 11 residues. Trimming pared 6 bases from V and 9 bases from J, leaving 9 bases between.

This clonotype is labeled as medium-sized. V is TRBV24-1 and J is TRBJ2-3; D possibly uses TRBD1 or TRBD2 (6 bases each). Germline V gene sequence: CDR1 KGHDR, CDR2 SFDVKD. The V and J ends lost 5 bases and 0 bases respectively, with 11 bases between them. CDR3 length: 15 residues. The CDR3 loop is CATSGGTLSTDTQYF. The CDR3 coding sequence is TGTGCCACCAGTGGCGGGACACTCAGCACAGATACGCAGTATTTT.

By sample share, this clonotype is large. The rearrangement links TRBV6-5 to TRBJ2-1, with 7 positions matching TRBD2. The CDR3 spans 12 residues. With V trimmed by 6 bases and J by 15 bases, 11 bases remained unmatched. Germline loops: CDR1 MNHEY, CDR2 SVGAGI. CDR3 region: CASSNVGTITFF. CDR3 sequence (DNA): TGTGCCAGCAGCAACGTGGGGACTATTACGTTCTTC.

By sample share, this clonotype is medium-sized. The chain recombines TRBV15 with TRBJ1-4, with D possibly matching TRBD1 (5 bases). Trimming stripped 6 bases from V and 2 bases from J, with 7 bases between. Germline V gene data show CDR1 as LNHNV and CDR2 as YYDKDF (reference sequence). CDR3 length: 13 residues. Here the CDR3 reads CATRRQTNEKLFF. CDR3 nucleotide sequence: TGTGCCACCAGAAGACAGACTAATGAAAAACTGTTTTTT.

J is TRBJ2-7 and V is TRBV7-2; D is undetermined. The CDR3 is made up of 13 amino acids. From germline, CDR1 is SGHTA and CDR2 FQGNSA. V lost 5 bases and J lost 5, with 13 bases in between. The chain's CDR3 is CASSTGPGNEQYF. CDR3 bases: TGTGCCAGCAGCACCGGCCCCGGAAACGAGCAGTACTTC.

As to this clonotype: Given a much more abundant clone one base away, this may be a read error. This chain uses TRBV24-1 with TRBJ1-2; D not resolved. CDR1 and CDR2 from the germline V gene are KGHDR and SFDVKD. Trimming removed 11 bases at V and 6 bases at J, with 18 bases between. This CDR3 spans 13 amino acids. CDR3 sequence: CASSTGIRNGYTF. The CDR3 DNA sequence: TGTGCCAGCAGCACCGGGATCAGAAATGGCTACACCTTC.

The genes are TRBV5-1 and TRBJ2-7; TRBD2 agrees at 8 bases. The CDR3 is 17 amino acids. Germline V lookup: CDR1 SGHRS, CDR2 YFSETQ. V was pared by 1 base and J by 2 bases, with 11 bases of the junction left unmatched. CDR3: CASSLKWSYGGAYEQYF. The CDR3 coding sequence is TGCGCCAGCAGCTTGAAATGGTCATACGGGGGGGCCTACGAGCAGTACTTC. Variable domain in full (rest from reference TRBV5-1 and TRBJ2-7): KAGVTQTPRYLIKTRGQQVTLSCSPISGHRSVSWYQQTPGQGLQFLFEYFSETQRNKGNFPGRFSGRQFSNSRSEMNVSTLELGDSALYLCASSLKWSYGGAYEQYFGPGTRLTVT.

Sample share makes this clonotype medium-sized. CDR3 sequence reads: CSAHRQGSEKLFF. The CDR3 nucleotides are TGCAGCGCCCACCGACAGGGTAGTGAAAAACTGTTTTTT. The rearrangement uses TRBV29-1 and TRBJ1-4; TRBD1 aligns across 7 bases. The length of the CDR3 is 13 residues. Germline lookup yields CDR1 SQVTM and CDR2 ANQGSEA. Losses at the gene ends were 7 bases for V and 7 bases for J; bases not matched to a gene: 9.

J is TRBJ2-7 and V is TRBV5-5; no reliable D call. The germline CDR1 and CDR2 sequences are SGHKS and YYEKEE (reference sequence). CDR3 length equals 13 residues. Trimming removed 0 bases from V and 3 bases from J, with 7 bases in between. The CDR3 coding sequence is TGTGCCAGCAGCTTGGATATTTTCTACGAGCAGTACGTC. Translation gives CASSLDIFYEQYV.

Within the sample, this clonotype is medium-sized (0.01 to 0.1%). The chain recombines TRBV6-1 with TRBJ2-2; D not resolved. The CDR3 totals 12 residues. The germline V gene has CDR1 MNHNS and CDR2 SASEGT. V was clipped by 2 bases and J by 6 bases, with 4 bases between them. CDR3 bases: TGTGCCAGCAGTGAAATCGCCGGGGAGCTGTTTTTT. Translating it yields CASSEIAGELFF.

By share, this clonotype ranks as medium-sized. This chain links TRBV6-5 with TRBJ1-2, with D perhaps TRBD1 (5 bases). The CDR3 is 17 amino acids. Germline CDR1 and CDR2: MNHEY and SVGAGI. V was clipped by 2 bases and J by 8 bases, with 24 bases between them. This CDR3 is CASSYGGGTLAAYGYTF. CDR3 coding DNA: TGTGCCAGCAGTTACGGGGGGGGGACCTTGGCGGCCTACGGCTACACCTTC.

This clonotype showed up just once. This could be a read error, since a much larger clone is one nucleotide away. The chain couples TRBV7-9 to TRBJ1-4; the D gene is possibly TRBD1 (5 bases). The CDR3 loop spans 15 amino acids. From germline, CDR1 is SEHNR and CDR2 FQNEAQ (reference sequence). The DNA of the CDR3 is TGTGTCAGCACCCAAACTTATGGGACGAGAGAAAAACTGTTTTTT. As protein: CVSTQTYGTREKLFF.

Judged by abundance, this clonotype is medium-sized. This chain joins TRBV13 and TRBJ2-7; 9 bases line up with TRBD1. The CDR3 extends over 17 amino acids. Germline V gene lookup returns CDR1 PRHDT and CDR2 FYEKMQ (reference sequence). J gave up 1 base and V 5 bases, and 12 bases lay outside the gene matches. CDR3 in DNA: TGTGCCAGCAGCGGGATCAACAGGGGGCGCAGGTCCTACGAGCAGTACTTC. Protein product: CASSGINRGRRSYEQYF.

This clonotype counts as medium-sized. The CDR3 region has the DNA TGTGCCAGCTCACCACCGTTAGGACAGGGGGGGCAGTTCTTC. Translation gives CASSPPLGQGGQFF. The chain is built from TRBV18 and TRBJ2-1, with 10 bases fitting TRBD1. The germline V gene has CDR1 KGHSH and CDR2 LQKENI. CDR3 length: 14 amino acids. Germline trimming cut 0 bases from V and 12 bases from J; bases unmatched to any gene: 5.